Below, 23 T cell receptor beta chains from the same sample are listed, as sequenced in a study of cytomegalovirus exposure and HLA in healthy donors. Use of 60 Vbeta and 13 Jbeta primers characterized the PCR. This table comes from immunoSEQ multiplex PCR, and its TCRdb copy is limited to in-frame clones, with some not included. Found here are 160,000 or so clones, about 80% of them singletons; the top ten hold around 1.3%. Input material: PBMCs. Receptors were obtained from a woman in her 50s in good health and CMV-seronegative.

V gene TRBV7-6 combines with J gene TRBJ2-7, with 9 bases matching TRBD1. The V segment lost 1 base and the J segment 2 bases; nucleotides outside the gene matches: 9. CDR1 SGHVS and CDR2 FNYEAQ come from the germline V gene. This CDR3 contains 17 residues. CDR3 sequence (DNA): TGTGCCAGCAGCTTAGGATACAGGGGGCGTCTACCCTACGAGCAGTACTTC. It encodes CASSLGYRGRLPYEQYF.

The genes are TRBV28 and TRBJ1-4; D not certain. The CDR3 loop spans 16 amino acids. Germline-derived CDR1 and CDR2 are MDHEN and SYDVKM. Trimming removed 1 base from V and 5 bases from J, with 14 bases in between. In DNA form, the CDR3 reads TGTGCCAGCAGTTTATTTCCAGGCCGGCCCAATGAAAAACTGTTTTTT. It translates to CASSLFPGRPNEKLFF.

This chain's CDR3 is CAISVGLAGGPQAGELFF. Written as DNA, the CDR3 is TGTGCCATCAGTGTTGGACTAGCGGGAGGGCCTCAGGCCGGGGAGCTGTTTTTT. The rearrangement uses TRBV10-3 and TRBJ2-2; 15 nucleotides agree with TRBD2. The CDR3 has 18 amino acids. Trimming cost V 4 bases and J 6 bases; bases outside gene matches: 9. Germline values: CDR1 ENHRY, CDR2 SYGVKD.

J is TRBJ1-5 and V is TRBV6-5, with D tentatively TRBD1 (5 bases). Trimming took off 3 bases at V and 1 base at J, with 13 bases between the two ends. CDR1 and CDR2 (germline): MNHEY, SVGAGI. The CDR3 has 16 residues. CDR3 region: CASSYRVGESNQPQHF. The DNA of the CDR3 is TGTGCCAGCAGTTATCGGGTAGGGGAAAGCAATCAGCCCCAGCATTTT.

The chain recombines TRBV5-1 with TRBJ2-3, with D possibly TRBD2 on 6 matching bases. The V end was cut by 4 bases, the J end by 6 bases, with 18 bases between. The germline gives CDR1 SGHRS, CDR2 YFSETQ. The CDR3 sequence is 15 residues long. The CDR3, as DNA: TGCGCCAGCAGCCCCTCCGGGACTCGGGGGGATACGCAGTATTTT. Translated, it gives CASSPSGTRGDTQYF.

The rearrangement uses TRBV9 and TRBJ2-7, with 9 bases fitting TRBD1. The trim removed 6 bases at V and 3 bases at J, leaving 7 bases unmatched. There are 14 residues in the CDR3. Germline-derived CDR1 and CDR2 are SGDLS and YYNGEE. As DNA, the CDR3 is TGTGCCAGCAACGCCGGGACAGGGTTCTACGAGCAGTACTTC. Translated, it gives CASNAGTGFYEQYF.

The V gene is TRBV14, the J gene TRBJ2-5, with D perhaps TRBD1 (7 bases). CDR1 and CDR2 (germline): SGHDN, FVKESK. The CDR3 is 16 residues long. V was cut by 0 bases and J by 4 bases, with 15 bases left in between. CDR3: CASSQERARGAETQYF. For the CDR3, the DNA is TGTGCCAGCAGCCAAGAAAGGGCCAGGGGGGCAGAGACCCAGTACTTC.

The chain is built from TRBV4-1 and TRBJ1-4, with D possibly matching TRBD1 (6 bases). The germline V gene has CDR1 MGHRA and CDR2 YSYEKL. The length of the CDR3 is 14 residues. The germline V and J ends were trimmed by 5 bases and 7 bases, with 14 bases remaining between them. In DNA form, the CDR3 reads TGCGCCAGCAGCGCCGGCAGGGGAGTTGAAAAACTGTTTTTT. As protein: CASSAGRGVEKLFF.

This clone appeared a single time. Other DNA sequences from this sample encode an identical CDR3 as well. The chain recombines TRBV28 with TRBJ1-6; 8 bases match TRBD1. Trimming at V came to 11 bases and at J to 1 base, leaving 7 bases not matched to a gene. The CDR3 loop spans 15 amino acids. CDR1 and CDR2 from the germline V gene are MDHEN and SYDVKM. Written as DNA, the CDR3 is TGTGCCGCTAGGACAGGGAATTCCTATAATTCACCCCTCCACTTT. Protein product: CAARTGNSYNSPLHF.

The CDR3 DNA is TGTGCCAGCAGTTACTCGAGTCTAGCAAGCTCCTACGAGCAGTACTTC. It is translated as CASSYSSLASSYEQYF. V is TRBV6-6 and J is TRBJ2-7, with D possibly matching TRBD2 (5 bases). Germline V CDR1 and CDR2: MNHNY, SVGAGI (reference sequence). CDR3 length equals 16 residues. The V and J ends lost 0 bases and 0 bases respectively, with 12 bases between them.

This clone has only a few counts. The germline gene is not matched at one end of the junction; a read error may be the cause. The CDR3 sequence is CASSPFSWANVLTF. CDR3 in DNA: TGTGCCAGCAGCCCCTTCTCTTGGGCCAACGTCCTGACTTTC. The rearrangement links TRBV9 to TRBJ2-6, with no clear D. Germline V CDR1 and CDR2: SGDLS, YYNGEE. The CDR3 extends over 14 amino acids.

The chain couples TRBV6-5 to TRBJ1-1; no clear D gene. Germline loops: CDR1 MNHEY, CDR2 SVGAGI. There are 13 residues in the CDR3. Trimming removed 0 bases from V and 3 bases from J, with 5 bases in between. The CDR3 sequence is CASSYSEDTEAFF. The CDR3 bases are TGTGCCAGCAGTTACTCGGAGGACACTGAAGCTTTCTTT.

The V call is TRBV9, the J call TRBJ2-3, with TRBD1 as a possible D gene (6 bases). The ends were cut back, 2 bases at V and 0 bases at J, with 7 bases in the middle. The CDR3 loop spans 14 amino acids. From germline, CDR1 is SGDLS and CDR2 YYNGEE. The CDR3 DNA follows: TGTGCCAGCAGCGTCACAGGGAGCACAGATACGCAGTATTTT. It encodes CASSVTGSTDTQYF.

The CDR3 DNA reads as TGTGCCAGCAGCCCCCTGCAGGGGGGAAACACCATATATTTT. Amino acids: CASSPLQGGNTIYF. The chain recombines TRBV21-1 with TRBJ1-3; TRBD1 is the table's D call, not checked against the DNA. TRBV21-1 is deemed a pseudogene. There are 14 residues in the CDR3.

The chain combines TRBV4-2 with TRBJ2-3; a weak D match, TRBD2 (6 bases). Germline loops: CDR1 LGHNA, CDR2 YNFKEQ. The CDR3 has 16 residues. The V end lost 4 bases, the J end lost 0 bases, and 14 bases lay between the germline ends. CDR3 bases: TGTGCCAGCAGCCCCTACGGAGGGGTTAGCACAGATACGCAGTATTTT. Residues: CASSPYGGVSTDTQYF.

This chain connects TRBV18 to TRBJ2-2, with 8 bases aligning to TRBD1. The CDR3 totals 14 residues. V dropped 5 bases and J dropped 3; count of bases not matched to a gene: 2. Germline CDR1 and CDR2: KGHSH and LQKENI. The CDR3: CASSTTGDTGELFF. As DNA, the CDR3 is TGTGCCAGCTCAACGACAGGGGACACCGGGGAGCTGTTTTTT.

This chain links TRBV27 with TRBJ1-5; possible D gene TRBD1, 5 bases. This CDR3 spans 15 amino acids. The V gene lost 8 bases and the J gene lost 0 bases, with 14 bases spanning the gap. Per the germline V gene, CDR1 is MNHEY and CDR2 is SMNVEV (reference sequence). The CDR3 reads CASATVYSSNQPQHF. CDR3 DNA sequence: TGTGCCAGCGCGACAGTTTATAGTAGCAATCAGCCCCAGCATTTT.

The chain is built from TRBV7-6 and TRBJ2-2, with 7 nucleotides matching TRBD1. CDR3 length: 17 amino acids. Germline V gives CDR1 SGHVS, CDR2 FNYEAQ. With V trimmed by 5 bases and J by 6 bases, 15 bases remained unmatched. Here the CDR3 DNA reads TGTGCCAGCAGCCCAAAAATCACAGGGGACACGGCCGGGGAGCTGTTTTTT. It yields the protein CASSPKITGDTAGELFF.

The gene calls are TRBV18 and TRBJ2-6; 9 bases are shared with TRBD1. Trimming took 2 bases from V and 0 from J; bases not matched to a gene: 5. CDR3 length: 18 residues. Germline CDR1 and CDR2: KGHSH and LQKENI. This CDR3 reads CASSPVVTGGSGANVLTF. CDR3 nucleotide sequence: TGTGCCAGCTCACCAGTTGTGACAGGGGGCTCTGGGGCCAACGTCCTGACTTTC.

CDR3 protein: CASSLGLPNTEAFF. CDR3 coding DNA: TGTGCCAGCAGTTTGGGACTGCCGAACACTGAAGCTTTCTTT. The chain employs TRBV28 and TRBJ1-1; a possible D gene is TRBD1 (5 bases). V dropped 3 bases and J dropped 1 base, with 9 bases sitting between them. Per the germline V gene, CDR1 is MDHEN and CDR2 is SYDVKM. The CDR3 consists of 14 residues.

The gene calls are TRBV11-3 and TRBJ2-7; 9 bases map to TRBD2. This CDR3 comprises 15 residues. Germline lookup yields CDR1 SGHNT and CDR2 YENEEA. The junction had 6 bases not matched to a gene; V was cut back by 5 bases and J by 1 base. The chain's CDR3 is CASSIGLAFSYEQYF. The DNA of the CDR3 is TGTGCCAGCAGCATAGGACTAGCGTTTTCCTACGAGCAGTACTTC.

The chain has TRBV5-6 and TRBJ1-3; D not resolved. The CDR3 sequence is 17 residues long. The germline V gene encodes CDR1 SGHDT and CDR2 YYEEEE. V lost 1 base and J lost 0, with 14 bases in between. CDR3 nucleotide sequence: TGTGCCAGCAGCTTGCTCAGTGGGCCCAGCTCTGGAAACACCATATATTTT. It yields the protein CASSLLSGPSSGNTIYF.

This clone was counted a few times. The rearrangement links TRBV2 to TRBJ2-7, with 9 bases identical to TRBD1. This CDR3 contains 15 residues. V lost 6 bases and J lost 4; bases outside the gene matches: 10. Per germline, CDR1 SNHLY and CDR2 FYNNEI. The CDR3 is CASSSPGQGGYEQYF. CDR3 coding DNA: TGTGCCAGCAGCTCACCGGGACAGGGAGGTTACGAGCAGTACTTC.